The 18 T cell receptor beta chains below all came from one sample that was sequenced in a study of blood T cell repertoires in COVID-19. Profiling relied on immunoSEQ multiplex PCR, and the TCRdb table lists in-frame clones only, not all of them. Of approximately 140,000 clones in the sample, approximately 91% were seen once. The specimen was peripheral blood. The receptors come from a human donor in a cohort sampled during active COVID-19.

The V and J genes are TRBV5-1 and TRBJ2-5; 9 nucleotides line up with TRBD2. Per the germline V gene, CDR1 is SGHRS and CDR2 is YFSETQ. This CDR3 has 14 residues. The V gene end was trimmed by 5 bases and the J gene end by 2 bases; junction bases not matched to a gene: 4. CDR3 nucleotides: TGCGCCAGCAGGACTAGCGGTTCGCAAGAGACCCAGTACTTC. Translation: CASRTSGSQETQYF.

The chain uses TRBV4-3 and TRBJ2-5; 11 bases are shared with TRBD1. V lost 4 bases, J lost 4 bases, and 5 bases stayed unmatched. Per germline, CDR1 LGHNA and CDR2 YSLEER. The CDR3 consists of 15 residues. The CDR3 spells CASSRTGGEGETQYF. The CDR3 DNA reads as TGCGCCAGCAGCCGGACAGGGGGCGAGGGAGAGACCCAGTACTTC.

V is TRBV5-6 and J is TRBJ2-3; D remains unclear. Trimming pared 2 bases from V and 2 bases from J, leaving 12 bases between. This CDR3 contains 15 residues. Germline V CDR1 and CDR2: SGHDT, YYEEEE. CDR3 sequence reads: CASSLAQPPTDTQYF. CDR3 nucleotide sequence: TGTGCCAGCAGCTTAGCTCAACCGCCCACAGATACGCAGTATTTT.

The chain joins TRBV7-2 to TRBJ1-2, with a possible D match to TRBD1 (6 bases). With 0 bases removed from V and 5 bases from J, the gap between germline ends came to 13 bases. Looked up from germline, CDR1 is SGHTA and CDR2 is FQGNSA. This CDR3 is built from 15 residues. The CDR3 sequence is CASSLAGGTQYGYTF. The CDR3 DNA reads as TGTGCCAGCAGCTTAGCCGGTGGGACACAATATGGCTACACCTTC.

The V call is TRBV7-8, the J call TRBJ1-1; D is undetermined. V was trimmed by 3 bases and J by 5 bases, leaving 13 bases between them. The germline V gene has CDR1 SGHVS and CDR2 FQNEAQ. The CDR3 covers 14 residues. The CDR3, as DNA: TGTGCCAGCAGCTTCCTGTCAGGCGCGACTGAAGCTTTCTTT. Its translation is CASSFLSGATEAFF. The complete variable domain, with remaining parts taken from reference TRBV7-8 and TRBJ1-1, reads GAGVSQSPRYKVAKRGQDVALRCDPISGHVSLFWYQQALGQGPEFLTYFQNEAQLDKSGLPSDRFFAERPEGSVSTLKIQRTQQEDSAVYLCASSFLSGATEAFFGQGTRLTVV.

The gene calls are TRBV12-2 and TRBJ1-1. TRBV12-2 is described as a pseudogene. The length of the CDR3 is 15 residues. The CDR3 reads CASRLGRGSSTEAFF. CDR3 bases: TGTGCAAGTCGCTTAGGTCGTGGGAGTAGCACTGAAGCTTTCTTT.

This chain uses TRBV7-2 with TRBJ2-5, with D perhaps matching TRBD2 (5 bases). Trimming took 3 bases from V and 3 from J, leaving 11 bases between them. The CDR3 runs 14 residues. Germline V lookup: CDR1 SGHTA, CDR2 FQGNSA. The CDR3 coding sequence is TGTGCCAGCAGCTTGGCCCGGGGAAAAGAGACCCAGTACTTC. It codes for CASSLARGKETQYF.

This clone was recorded only once. A read error may produce the germline difference seen at one junction end. The DNA for the CDR3 is TGTGCCAGCAGTTTAGGGGACAGGTCAAGATTT. This sequence encodes CASSLGDRSRF. V gene TRBV12-3 or TRBV12-4 combines with J gene TRBJ2-3; TRBD1 agrees at 8 bases. This CDR3 has 11 amino acids.

This clone showed up just a few times. J is TRBJ2-3 and V is TRBV19; TRBD2 might be the D (7 bases). Trimming took off 3 bases at V and 3 bases at J, with 13 bases between the two ends. There are 15 residues in the CDR3. The germline gives CDR1 LNHDA, CDR2 SQIVND (reference sequence). CDR3 DNA: TGTGCCAGTAGTATGGGGGGGCAGGTAACAGATACGCAGTATTTT. Translated: CASSMGGQVTDTQYF. Based on the CDR3 plus reference TRBV19 and TRBJ2-3, the full variable domain is DGGITQSPKYLFRKEGQNVTLSCEQNLNHDAMYWYRQDPGQGLRLIYYSQIVNDFQKGDIAEGYSVSREKKESFPLTVTSAQKNPTAFYLCASSMGGQVTDTQYFGPGTRLTVL.

The J gene is TRBJ2-3, the V gene TRBV29-1; 10 bases align to TRBD1. Germline lookup yields CDR1 SQVTM and CDR2 ANQGSEA. This CDR3 is built from 15 residues. V shed 4 bases, J shed 1 base, and the junction held 5 bases outside the gene matches. CDR3 sequence reads: CSVAGTGVGTDTQYF. In nucleotides, the CDR3 is TGCAGCGTTGCAGGGACAGGGGTAGGCACAGATACGCAGTATTTT.

The chain employs TRBV5-4 and TRBJ2-1; D perhaps matches TRBD1 (6 bases). The V and J ends lost 4 bases and 9 bases respectively, with 14 bases between them. Germline CDR1 and CDR2: SGHNT and YYREEE (reference sequence). This CDR3 is built from 13 residues. CDR3 nucleotides: TGTGCCAGCAGCCTAGTACAGGGAATTGAGCAGTTCTTC. Amino acid sequence: CASSLVQGIEQFF.

The chain carries TRBV27 and TRBJ1-2, with 7 positions matching TRBD1. The CDR3 totals 14 residues. The junction had 5 bases not matched to a gene; V was cut back by 2 bases and J by 5 bases. The germline V gene encodes CDR1 MNHEY and CDR2 SMNVEV (reference sequence). DNA for the CDR3: TGTGCCAGCAGTTTAGACAGGGAAATATATGGCTACACCTTC. Translation: CASSLDREIYGYTF.

This clone came up a few times. The rearrangement uses TRBV28 and TRBJ1-4; tentatively, D is TRBD1 (6 bases). The V end lost 4 bases, the J end lost 4 bases, and 7 bases lay between the germline ends. The length of the CDR3 is 13 residues. Germline assignment: CDR1 MDHEN and CDR2 SYDVKM. CDR3 region: CASSSRGNEKLFF. In nucleotides, the CDR3 is TGTGCCAGCAGTTCCAGGGGTAATGAAAAACTGTTTTTT.

This clone has only one observation. The chain employs TRBV19 and TRBJ1-5; 8 positions match TRBD1. Trimming removed 7 bases from V and 7 bases from J; junction bases left unmatched: 15. Per germline, CDR1 LNHDA and CDR2 SQIVND (reference sequence). The CDR3 has 16 residues. Here the CDR3 reads CASTIGDRGRGQPQHF. The DNA of the CDR3 is TGTGCCAGTACCATCGGAGACAGGGGAAGAGGCCAGCCCCAGCATTTT.

In its sample, this clone was seen once. The V and J genes are TRBV5-1 and TRBJ2-1; 12 nucleotides align to TRBD2. The trim removed 4 bases at V and 7 bases at J, leaving 12 bases unmatched. CDR1 is SGHRS and CDR2 is YFSETQ in the germline V gene. This CDR3 is built from 17 residues. In nucleotides, the CDR3 is TGCGCCAGCAGCCCGACGGCTAGCGGGGGGGCCCGGAATGAGCAGTTCTTC. Its protein is CASSPTASGGARNEQFF.

This clone was seen once. The chain joins TRBV6-5 to TRBJ2-7, with a tentative D call TRBD2 (5 bases). The germline V gene encodes CDR1 MNHEY and CDR2 SVGAGI. Trimming left V 4 bases short and J 0 bases short, with 10 bases between. The CDR3 runs 14 residues. CDR3 protein: CASSLIAFSYEQYF. CDR3 nucleotides: TGTGCCAGCAGTTTGATAGCGTTCTCCTACGAGCAGTACTTC.

The gene calls are TRBV14 and TRBJ2-3, with 7 bases lining up with TRBD2. V dropped 6 bases and J dropped 2; count of bases not matched to a gene: 8. From germline, CDR1 is SGHDN and CDR2 FVKESK. CDR3 length: 15 residues. CDR3 amino acids: CASSDGGTITDTQYF. Written as DNA, the CDR3 is TGTGCCAGCAGTGACGGAGGGACTATCACAGATACGCAGTATTTT.

The rearrangement links TRBV19 to TRBJ1-1; maybe TRBD1 (6 bases). Germline CDR1 LNHDA, CDR2 SQIVND (reference sequence). The CDR3 has 13 amino acids. V lost 3 bases, J lost 8 bases, and 13 bases lay in between. DNA for the CDR3: TGTGCCAGTAGTATCAAACAGGGTTCGGAAGCTTTCTTT. Translated, it gives CASSIKQGSEAFF.